This TCR beta chain originates from a study of OX40 agonist ivuxolimab in advanced cancers. Turning to the overall study: Ivuxolimab was an agonistic, fully human IgG2 monoclonal antibody directed against OX40 (CD134), a costimulatory receptor. Intravenous ivuxolimab was administered to patients every 2 weeks at six dose levels: 0.01, 0.1, 0.3, 1.5, 3 and 10 mg/kg. Of the roughly 52 dose-escalation patients, hepatocellular carcinoma was present in about 20, melanoma in about 15, renal cell carcinoma in 9 and head and neck cancer in 9. In the dose-escalation cohort, roughly 80% of patients were male, and the mean age was approximately 60 years, with a range of roughly 23 to 85. Prior anti-PD-1, anti-PD-L1 or anti-CTLA-4 therapy was permitted, and roughly two fifths of dose-escalation patients had received checkpoint inhibitors. Three dose-escalation patients achieved partial responses, one with hepatocellular carcinoma and two with cutaneous melanoma. The point of sequencing TCRbeta in the periphery was to test whether ivuxolimab changed TCR sequence diversity and drove clonal T-cell expansion. The monotherapy dose-escalation portion (N ≈ 52 patients) of the phase I ivuxolimab trial is reported in the paper. What the work shows at the level of the full study, not this receptor alone: At doses of 0.1 to 3.0 mg/kg, clonal expansion of both CD4+ and CD8+ blood T cells was observed from baseline to week 6. Low levels of normalized T-cell clonal expansion were also seen in some patients who did not respond. The antigen specificity of the clonally expanded peripheral T cells was not determined. After ivuxolimab, more expanded clones were found on average in CD8+ T cells than in CD4+ T cells. In the 0.1-3.0 mg/kg groups, partial responders were among the patients with the lowest normalized peripheral clonal expansion, particularly in CD8+ T cells.

Regarding this clone: It has no known antigen specificity. No base-level quality is on record; no much larger clone is a single base apart.

Genomic DNA was isolated from the sorted cells so that the TCRbeta CDR3 region could be sequenced. The immunoSEQ Assay was used to sequence the TCRbeta CDR3 regions. TCRdb carries this immuneACCESS record with in-frame sequences only. Its versions omit some clonotypes, under half of them owing to an unresolved V gene in the studies checked, with the rest unexplained. The sample profile shows some 100,000 clones; roughly nine tenths of them were found once. The ten most abundant clones make up 0.82% of the sample. Patients with a history of autoimmune disease or receiving systemic immunosuppression were excluded from the trial. In every dose cohort, peripheral blood was drawn for TCR sequencing at baseline, cycle 4 day 1, and cycle 7 day 1. The samples were drawn from a first-in-human, open-label, multicenter phase I dose-escalation trial of ivuxolimab. The trial enrolled adults with locally advanced or metastatic head and neck squamous cell, hepatocellular, melanoma or renal cell carcinoma. CD4+ and CD8+ T cells were sorted separately from peripheral blood before TCR sequencing.

Its CDR3 holds 14 amino acids, cysteine through phenylalanine. The retained sequence is limited to the CDR3, 42 bases, with the frame set at the first base. V loses 7 bases of germline sequence and J loses 10 bases, and the interval between the two ends is 22 bases. CDR1 and CDR2 are drawn from the germline V gene (reference sequence): LNHDA, SQIVND. The sample was CD4+ or CD8+ T cells sorted from blood, taken in a trial of the OX40 agonist ivuxolimab. This TCR was sampled from an adult with an advanced solid tumor such as melanoma, head and neck, liver or kidney cancer. This receptor chain uses TRBV19 and TRBJ1-1, with no confident D gene call. The DNA reads as follows: TGTGCCAGTACAGGTATGGTTGGCAGCGGCCGAGCTTTCTTT. It encodes CASTGMVGSGRAFF.